This T cell receptor beta chain is drawn from a study of naive and memory T cell subsets. From germline, CDR1 is SGHVS and CDR2 FNYEAQ. V gave up 3 bases and J gave up 4 bases; unmatched junction bases: 6. CDR3 length: 15 residues. This clonotype was observed many times. Both TRBC1 and TRBC2 were covered by a beta constant-region primer of two equimolar oligonucleotides. Ligated cDNA was amplified by four rounds of PCR with nested alpha and beta constant-region primers and SP2. The cDNA 3' end received a ligated single-stranded oligonucleotide carrying the SP2 primer and a 12-nucleotide UMI. TCRdb independently ran MiXCR on the UMI-ligation and nested PCR reads; one entry per CDR3 protein. The sample records more than 100,000 distinct CDR3 sequences, 36% being singletons.

The V and J genes are TRBV7-6 and TRBJ2-1; 7 bases map to TRBD1. The TCR was taken from a human donor in good health. Sequenced input: central memory CD4+ T cells from blood. The CDR3 DNA reads TGTGCCAGCAGCTTTTCCGGGACAGATTACAATGAGCAGTTCTTC. The encoded protein is CASSFSGTDYNEQFF.